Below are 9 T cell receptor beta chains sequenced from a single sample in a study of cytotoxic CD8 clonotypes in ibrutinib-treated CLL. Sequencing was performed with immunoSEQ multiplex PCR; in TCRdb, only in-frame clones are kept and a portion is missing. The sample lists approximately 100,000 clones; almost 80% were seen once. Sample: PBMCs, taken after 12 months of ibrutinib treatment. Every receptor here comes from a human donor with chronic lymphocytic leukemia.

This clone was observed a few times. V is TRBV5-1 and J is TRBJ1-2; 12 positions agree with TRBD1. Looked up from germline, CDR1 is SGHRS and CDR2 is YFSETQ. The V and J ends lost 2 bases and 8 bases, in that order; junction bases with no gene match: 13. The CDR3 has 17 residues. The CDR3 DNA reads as TGCGCCAGCAGCTTTCAAACCGGGACAGGGGGCGCGGGCGGCTACACCTTC. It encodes CASSFQTGTGGAGGYTF.

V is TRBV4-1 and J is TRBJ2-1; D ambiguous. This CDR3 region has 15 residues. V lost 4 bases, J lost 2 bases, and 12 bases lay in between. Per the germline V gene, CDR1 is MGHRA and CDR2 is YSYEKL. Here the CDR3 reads CASSPQQDAYNEQFF. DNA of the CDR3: TGCGCCAGCAGCCCTCAACAAGACGCCTACAATGAGCAGTTCTTC.

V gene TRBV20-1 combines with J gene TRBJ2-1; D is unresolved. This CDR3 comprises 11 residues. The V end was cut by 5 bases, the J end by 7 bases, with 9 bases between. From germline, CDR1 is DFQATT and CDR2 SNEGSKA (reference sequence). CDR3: CSAQTANEQFF. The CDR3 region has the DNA TGCAGTGCTCAAACAGCGAATGAGCAGTTCTTC.

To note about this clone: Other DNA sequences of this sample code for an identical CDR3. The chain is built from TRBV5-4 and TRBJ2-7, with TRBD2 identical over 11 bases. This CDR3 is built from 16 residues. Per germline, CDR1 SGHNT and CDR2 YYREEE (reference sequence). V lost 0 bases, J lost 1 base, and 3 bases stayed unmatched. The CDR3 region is CASSLAASGGSYEQYF. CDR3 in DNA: TGTGCCAGCAGCTTGGCCGCTAGCGGGGGGTCCTACGAGCAGTACTTC.

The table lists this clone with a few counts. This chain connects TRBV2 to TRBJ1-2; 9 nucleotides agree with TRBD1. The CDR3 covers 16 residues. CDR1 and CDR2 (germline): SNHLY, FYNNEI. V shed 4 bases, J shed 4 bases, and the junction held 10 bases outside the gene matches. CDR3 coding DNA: TGTGCCAGCAGTGGGACAGGGGCGCCCCTAGGCTATGGCTACACCTTC. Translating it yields CASSGTGAPLGYGYTF.

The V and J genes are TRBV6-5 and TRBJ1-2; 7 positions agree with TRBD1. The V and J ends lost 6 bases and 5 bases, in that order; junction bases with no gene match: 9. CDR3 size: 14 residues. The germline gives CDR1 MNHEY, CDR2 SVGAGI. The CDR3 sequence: CASRTGDPRYGYTF. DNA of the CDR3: TGTGCCAGCAGAACAGGGGACCCTCGGTATGGCTACACCTTC.

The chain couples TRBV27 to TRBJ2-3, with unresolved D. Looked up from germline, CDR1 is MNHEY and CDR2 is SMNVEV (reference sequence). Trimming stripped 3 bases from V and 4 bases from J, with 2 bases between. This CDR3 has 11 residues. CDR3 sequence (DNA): TGTGCCAGCAGTTTCTCAGATACGCAGTATTTT. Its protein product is CASSFSDTQYF.

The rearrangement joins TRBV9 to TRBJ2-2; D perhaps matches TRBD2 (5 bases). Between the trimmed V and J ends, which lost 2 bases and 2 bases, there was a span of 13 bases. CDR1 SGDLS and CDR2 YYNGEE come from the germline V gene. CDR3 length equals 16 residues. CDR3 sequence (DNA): TGTGCCAGCAGCGTGTCTAAGCGGAGCAACACCGGGGAGCTGTTTTTT. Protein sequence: CASSVSKRSNTGELFF. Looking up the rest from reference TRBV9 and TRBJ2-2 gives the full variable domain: DSGVTQTPKHLITATGQRVTLRCSPRSGDLSVYWYQQSLDQGLQFLIQYYNGEERAKGNILERFSAQQFPDLHSELNLSSLELGDSALYFCASSVSKRSNTGELFFGEGSRLTVL.

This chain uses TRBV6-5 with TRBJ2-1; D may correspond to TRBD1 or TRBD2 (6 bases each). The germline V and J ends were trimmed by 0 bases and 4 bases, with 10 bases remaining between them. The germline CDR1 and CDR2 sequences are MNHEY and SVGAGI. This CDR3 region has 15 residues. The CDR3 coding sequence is TGTGCCAGCAGTTACTCCGGGGGCCCATACAATGAGCAGTTCTTC. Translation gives CASSYSGGPYNEQFF.